The sequence of this T cell receptor beta chain was determined in a study of OX40 agonist ivuxolimab in advanced cancers. The timepoints at which blood was sampled were baseline, cycle 4 day 1, and cycle 7 day 1. Using immunoSEQ multiplex PCR, the repertoire was profiled, and TCRdb retains in-frame clones only, with some absent. The table records tens of thousands of clones, around 89% of them present only once. Note on this clone: Antigen specificity is unknown.

Study outcomes and limitations: What antigens the expanded peripheral T cells recognized was never established. Mean expanded clone counts were higher in CD8+ than CD4+ T cells.

From germline, CDR1 is SEHNR and CDR2 FQNEAQ (reference sequence). V lost 1 base, J lost 1 base, and 3 bases stayed unmatched. The CDR3 length is 15 residues. The TCR comes from an adult with an advanced solid tumor such as melanoma, head and neck, liver or kidney cancer. V usage is TRBV7-9 and J usage is TRBJ2-5; 7 nucleotides match TRBD2. Sequencing used CD4+ or CD8+ T cells sorted from blood, obtained in a trial of the OX40 agonist ivuxolimab. This CDR3 reads CASSLGGGGQETQYF. The CDR3 DNA sequence: TGTGCCAGCAGCTTAGGGGGCGGGGGCCAAGAGACCCAGTACTTC.